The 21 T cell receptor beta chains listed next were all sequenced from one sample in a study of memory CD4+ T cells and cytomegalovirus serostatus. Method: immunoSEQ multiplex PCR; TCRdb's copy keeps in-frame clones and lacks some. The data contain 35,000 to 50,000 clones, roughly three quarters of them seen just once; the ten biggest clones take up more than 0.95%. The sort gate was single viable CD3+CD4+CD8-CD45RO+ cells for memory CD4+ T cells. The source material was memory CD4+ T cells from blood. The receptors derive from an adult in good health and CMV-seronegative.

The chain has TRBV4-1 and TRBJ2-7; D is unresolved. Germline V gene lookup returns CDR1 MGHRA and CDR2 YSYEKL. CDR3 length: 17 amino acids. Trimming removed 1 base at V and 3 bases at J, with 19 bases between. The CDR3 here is CASSQVTMRPALYEQYF. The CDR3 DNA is TGCGCCAGCAGCCAAGTCACCATGCGTCCAGCCCTCTACGAGCAGTACTTC.

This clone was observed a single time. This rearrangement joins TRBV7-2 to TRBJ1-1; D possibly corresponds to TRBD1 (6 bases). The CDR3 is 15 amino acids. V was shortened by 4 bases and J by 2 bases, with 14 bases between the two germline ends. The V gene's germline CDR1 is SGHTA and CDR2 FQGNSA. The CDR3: CASSYSGTLNTEAFF. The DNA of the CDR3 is TGTGCCAGCAGCTACTCCGGGACACTTAACACTGAAGCTTTCTTT.

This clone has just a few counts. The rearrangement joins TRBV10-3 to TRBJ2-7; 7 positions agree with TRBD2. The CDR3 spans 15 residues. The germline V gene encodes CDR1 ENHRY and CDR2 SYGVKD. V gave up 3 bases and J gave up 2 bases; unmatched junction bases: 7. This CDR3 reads CAISEGSSGPYEQYF. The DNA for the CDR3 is TGTGCCATCAGTGAAGGGTCTAGCGGTCCCTACGAGCAGTACTTC.

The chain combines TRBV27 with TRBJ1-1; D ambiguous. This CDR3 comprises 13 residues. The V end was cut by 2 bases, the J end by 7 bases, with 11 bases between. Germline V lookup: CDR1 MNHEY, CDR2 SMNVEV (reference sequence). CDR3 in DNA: TGTGCCAGCAGTTTAAACATAGTTAATGAAGCTTTCTTT. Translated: CASSLNIVNEAFF.

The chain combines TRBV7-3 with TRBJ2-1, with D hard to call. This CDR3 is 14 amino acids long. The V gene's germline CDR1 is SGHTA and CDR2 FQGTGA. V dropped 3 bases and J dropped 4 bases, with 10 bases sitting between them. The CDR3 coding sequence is TGTGCCAGCAGCTTTGGCCCTGAATACAATGAGCAGTTCTTC. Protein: CASSFGPEYNEQFF. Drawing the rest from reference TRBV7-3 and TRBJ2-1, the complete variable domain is GAGVSQTPSNKVTEKGKYVELRCDPISGHTALYWYRQSLGQGPEFLIYFQGTGAADDSGLPNDRFFAVRPEGSVSTLKIQRTERGDSAVYLCASSFGPEYNEQFFGPGTRLTVL.

The chain's CDR3 is CASSFPAGGYTF. CDR3 in DNA: TGTGCCAGCAGCTTCCCCGCCGGAGGCTACACCTTC. The V gene is TRBV7-9, the J gene TRBJ1-2; no clear D gene. Germline assignment: CDR1 SEHNR and CDR2 FQNEAQ (reference sequence). The CDR3 totals 12 residues. Trimming stripped 3 bases from V and 8 bases from J, with 10 bases between.

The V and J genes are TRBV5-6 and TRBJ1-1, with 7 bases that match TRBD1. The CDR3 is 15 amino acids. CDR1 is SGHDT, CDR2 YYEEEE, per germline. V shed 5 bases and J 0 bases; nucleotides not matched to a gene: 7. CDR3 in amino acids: CASSRGTGVNTEAFF. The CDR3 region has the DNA TGTGCCAGCAGTAGGGGCACAGGGGTGAACACTGAAGCTTTCTTT.

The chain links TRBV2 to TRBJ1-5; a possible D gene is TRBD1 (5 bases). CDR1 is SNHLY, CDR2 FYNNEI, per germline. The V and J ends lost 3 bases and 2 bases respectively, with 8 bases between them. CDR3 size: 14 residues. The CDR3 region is CASSDREGNQPQHF. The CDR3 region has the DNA TGTGCCAGCAGTGACAGGGAGGGCAATCAGCCCCAGCATTTT.

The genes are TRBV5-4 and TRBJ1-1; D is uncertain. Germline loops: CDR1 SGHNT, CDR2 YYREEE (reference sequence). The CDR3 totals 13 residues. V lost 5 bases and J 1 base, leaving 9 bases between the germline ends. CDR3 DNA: TGTGCCAGCAGTATTGACGGGAACACTGAAGCTTTCTTT. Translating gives CASSIDGNTEAFF. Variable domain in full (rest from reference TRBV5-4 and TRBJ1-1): ETGVTQSPTHLIKTRGQQVTLRCSSQSGHNTVSWYQQALGQGPQFIFQYYREEENGRGNFPPRFSGLQFPNYSSELNVNALELDDSALYLCASSIDGNTEAFFGQGTRLTVV.

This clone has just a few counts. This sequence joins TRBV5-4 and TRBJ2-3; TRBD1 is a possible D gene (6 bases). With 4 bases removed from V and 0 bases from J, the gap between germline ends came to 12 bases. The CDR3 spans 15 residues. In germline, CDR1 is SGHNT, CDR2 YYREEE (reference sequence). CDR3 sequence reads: CASSRRDTSTDTQYF. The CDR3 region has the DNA TGTGCCAGCAGCCGCCGGGACACTAGCACAGATACGCAGTATTTT.

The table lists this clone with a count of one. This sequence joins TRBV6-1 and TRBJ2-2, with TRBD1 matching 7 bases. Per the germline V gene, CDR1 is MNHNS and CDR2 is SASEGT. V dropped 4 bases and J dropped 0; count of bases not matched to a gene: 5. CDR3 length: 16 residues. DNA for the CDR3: TGTGCCAGCAGTGTGCTCCAGGGGGCGAACACCGGGGAGCTGTTTTTT. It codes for CASSVLQGANTGELFF.

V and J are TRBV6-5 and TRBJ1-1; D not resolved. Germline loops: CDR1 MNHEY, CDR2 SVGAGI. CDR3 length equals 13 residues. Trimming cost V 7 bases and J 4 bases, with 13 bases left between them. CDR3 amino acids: CASTLVPGTEAFF. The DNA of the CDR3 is TGTGCCAGCACCCTGGTCCCCGGCACTGAAGCTTTCTTT.

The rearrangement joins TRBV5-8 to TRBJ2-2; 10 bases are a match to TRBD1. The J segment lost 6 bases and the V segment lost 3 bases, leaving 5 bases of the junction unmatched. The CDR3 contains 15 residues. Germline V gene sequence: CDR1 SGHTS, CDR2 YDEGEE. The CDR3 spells CASSSRDRGAGELFF. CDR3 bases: TGTGCCAGCAGCTCCCGGGACAGGGGCGCCGGGGAGCTGTTTTTT. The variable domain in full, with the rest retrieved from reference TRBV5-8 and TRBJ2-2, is EAGVTQSPTHLIKTRGQQATLRCSPISGHTSVYWYQQALGLGLQFLLWYDEGEERNRGNFPPRFSGRQFPNYSSELNVNALELEDSALYLCASSSRDRGAGELFFGEGSRLTVL.

In nucleotides, the CDR3 is TGTGCCAGCAGTGAGATGTCGGGAGTAGGGTACGAGCAGTACTTC. Translated: CASSEMSGVGYEQYF. V usage is TRBV2 and J usage is TRBJ2-7; maybe TRBD2 (6 bases). Between the trimmed V and J ends, which lost 3 bases and 4 bases, there was a span of 16 bases. CDR1 and CDR2 (germline): SNHLY, FYNNEI. The CDR3 runs 15 residues.

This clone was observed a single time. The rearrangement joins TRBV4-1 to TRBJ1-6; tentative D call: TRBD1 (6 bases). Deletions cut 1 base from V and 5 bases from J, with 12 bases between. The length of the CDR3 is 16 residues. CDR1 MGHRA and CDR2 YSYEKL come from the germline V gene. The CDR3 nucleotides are TGCGCCAGCAGCCAAGTCCGGGGGCAAGATAATTCACCCCTCCACTTT. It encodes CASSQVRGQDNSPLHF.

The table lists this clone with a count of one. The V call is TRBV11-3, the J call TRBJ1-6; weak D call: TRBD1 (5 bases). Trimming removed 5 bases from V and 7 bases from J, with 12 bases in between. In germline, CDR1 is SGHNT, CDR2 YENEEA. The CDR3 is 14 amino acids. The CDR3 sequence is CASSRRDSNSPLHF. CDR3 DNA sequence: TGTGCCAGCAGCCGCCGGGACTCAAATTCACCCCTCCACTTT.

Here the CDR3 reads CASSEAGVKVEQYF. CDR3 in DNA: TGCGCCAGCAGCGAAGCGGGAGTTAAGGTCGAGCAGTACTTC. The chain joins TRBV5-1 to TRBJ2-7; TRBD2 matches 8 bases. The V gene end was trimmed by 4 bases and the J gene end by 6 bases; junction bases not matched to a gene: 9. CDR1 and CDR2 from the germline V gene are SGHRS and YFSETQ. The CDR3 is 14 residues long.

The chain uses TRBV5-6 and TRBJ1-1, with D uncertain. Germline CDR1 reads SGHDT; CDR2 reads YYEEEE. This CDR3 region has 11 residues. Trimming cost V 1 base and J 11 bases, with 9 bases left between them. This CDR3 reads CASSLRSVAFF. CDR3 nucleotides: TGTGCCAGCAGCTTGCGTAGTGTGGCTTTCTTT.

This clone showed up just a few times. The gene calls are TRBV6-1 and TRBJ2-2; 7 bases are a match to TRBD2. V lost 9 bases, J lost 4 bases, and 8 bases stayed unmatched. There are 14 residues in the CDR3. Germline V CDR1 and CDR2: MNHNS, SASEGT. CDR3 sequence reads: CARGGRVTTGELFF. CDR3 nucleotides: TGTGCCAGGGGGGGGAGAGTTACCACCGGGGAGCTGTTTTTT.

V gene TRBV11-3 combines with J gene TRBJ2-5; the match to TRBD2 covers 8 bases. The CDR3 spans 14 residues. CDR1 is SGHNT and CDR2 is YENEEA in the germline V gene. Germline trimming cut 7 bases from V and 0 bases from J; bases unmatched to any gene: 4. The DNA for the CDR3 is TGTGCCAGCAAGAAACTAGCGGACCAAGAGACCCAGTACTTC. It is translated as CASKKLADQETQYF.

The CDR3 reads CASRSLAGGTDTQYF. The CDR3 nucleotides read TGTGCCAGCAGATCTCTCGCGGGAGGGACAGATACGCAGTATTTT. The V and J genes are TRBV11-2 and TRBJ2-3; 9 bases are shared with TRBD2. V was pared by 6 bases and J by 3 bases, with 7 bases of the junction left unmatched. Germline CDR1 reads SGHAT; CDR2 reads FQNNGV. The length of the CDR3 is 15 residues.